These T cell receptor beta chains were read from a single sample in a study of T cell responses to AZD1222 COVID-19 vaccine. Generated by immunoSEQ multiplex PCR, the TCRdb table keeps only in-frame clones and is missing some. This sample carries over 120,000 clones, over 85% of them seen once, and the ten largest clones take under 6.5%. The sequencing here drew on peripheral blood, taken on day 0 of AZD1222 vaccination. Receptors were obtained from an adult in good health. The CDR3 runs from the conserved cysteine through the conserved F or W. A D gene is named only where the DNA matches it firmly. Clone sizes are given selectively: once, few, many, or a class where the clone is expanded.

d_gene: -
v_gene: TRBV12-5
j_gene: TRBJ1-4
abundance: -
CDR3nt: TGTGCTAGTGCCCCCCCGTTTTCGGGGAATGAAAAACTGTTTTTT
CDR3aa: CASAPPFSGNEKLFF

d_gene: -
v_gene: TRBV12-3/TRBV12-4
j_gene: TRBJ1-5
abundance: once
CDR3nt: TGTGCCAGCAGTTTTTCCAACCAGCCCCAGCATTTT
CDR3aa: CASSFSNQPQHF

d_gene: TRBD2
v_gene: TRBV14
j_gene: TRBJ2-1
abundance: -
CDR3nt: TGTGCCAGCAGCCACTTAGCGGGTGCCTACAATGAGCAGTTCTTC
CDR3aa: CASSHLAGAYNEQFF

d_gene: TRBD1
v_gene: TRBV9
j_gene: TRBJ1-1
abundance: -
CDR3nt: TGTGCCAGCAGCGCCGGGACAGGGGACACTGAAGCTTTCTTT
CDR3aa: CASSAGTGDTEAFF

d_gene: -
v_gene: TRBV19
j_gene: TRBJ1-1
abundance: -
CDR3nt: TGTGCCAGTAGCCAGGCCAGGGTGAACACTGAAGCTTTCTTT
CDR3aa: CASSQARVNTEAFF

d_gene: -
v_gene: TRBV6-2/TRBV6-3
j_gene: TRBJ1-1
abundance: -
CDR3nt: TGTGCCAGCAGTTACTCCCTAACGGGGATATTGAACACTGAAGCTTTCTTT
CDR3aa: CASSYSLTGILNTEAFF

d_gene: TRBD2
v_gene: TRBV19
j_gene: TRBJ2-7
abundance: -
CDR3nt: TGTGCCAGTAGTCCAGGACTAGCGGGAGGGAACTCCTACGAGCAGTACTTC
CDR3aa: CASSPGLAGGNSYEQYF

d_gene: TRBD2
v_gene: TRBV9
j_gene: TRBJ2-3
abundance: -
CDR3nt: TGTGCCAGCAGCGGAGGACTAGCGGGAGGCACAGATACGCAGTATTTT
CDR3aa: CASSGGLAGGTDTQYF

d_gene: -
v_gene: TRBV9
j_gene: TRBJ1-4
abundance: few
CDR3nt: TGTGCCAGCAGCGTAGAGGCGGTTAATGAAAAACTGTTTTTT
CDR3aa: CASSVEAVNEKLFF

d_gene: TRBD2
v_gene: TRBV14
j_gene: TRBJ2-7
abundance: -
CDR3nt: TGTGCCAGCAGCCGATGGACTAGCGGGGCCTACGAGCAGTACTTC
CDR3aa: CASSRWTSGAYEQYF

d_gene: -
v_gene: TRBV10-2
j_gene: TRBJ2-7
abundance: -
CDR3nt: TGCGCCAGCAGGCTTCAGGGTCTCCGCTCCTACGAGCAGTACTTC
CDR3aa: CASRLQGLRSYEQYF

d_gene: TRBD2
v_gene: TRBV11-3
j_gene: TRBJ2-7
abundance: once
CDR3nt: TGTGCCAGCAGCTTAGCGGGAGGTAATGAGCAGTACTTC
CDR3aa: CASSLAGGNEQYF

d_gene: -
v_gene: TRBV18
j_gene: TRBJ2-2
abundance: few
CDR3nt: TGTGCCAGCTCACGATTCCAGGAGAACACCGGGGAGCTGTTTTTT
CDR3aa: CASSRFQENTGELFF

d_gene: -
v_gene: TRBV6-1
j_gene: TRBJ1-5
abundance: -
CDR3nt: TGTGCCAGCAGTGCAGCTATGTGGAATCAGCCCCAGCATTTT
CDR3aa: CASSAAMWNQPQHF

d_gene: -
v_gene: TRBV27
j_gene: TRBJ2-7
abundance: -
CDR3nt: TGTGCCAGCAGTTTAAAGGTCGGAGGGGTACGCGAGCAGTACTTC
CDR3aa: CASSLKVGGVREQYF

d_gene: TRBD2
v_gene: TRBV10-2
j_gene: TRBJ2-1
abundance: -
CDR3nt: TGCGCCACACGACTAGCGGGAGGAGACAATGAGCAGTTCTTC
CDR3aa: CATRLAGGDNEQFF

d_gene: TRBD1
v_gene: TRBV28
j_gene: TRBJ1-2
abundance: -
CDR3nt: TGTGCCAGCAGTTTCGGGGACAGGGAATCGGGCTACACCTTC
CDR3aa: CASSFGDRESGYTF

d_gene: -
v_gene: TRBV7-2
j_gene: TRBJ2-3
abundance: -
CDR3nt: TGTGCCAGCAGCCAGGGGACTAGCACAGATACGCAGTATTTT
CDR3aa: CASSQGTSTDTQYF

d_gene: TRBD1
v_gene: TRBV7-9
j_gene: TRBJ2-2
abundance: -
CDR3nt: TGTGCCAGCAGCACCGGACAGGCCCCCGGGGAGCTGTTTTTT
CDR3aa: CASSTGQAPGELFF

d_gene: -
v_gene: TRBV3-1/TRBV3-2
j_gene: TRBJ2-7
abundance: -
CDR3nt: TGTGCCAGCAGCCAAGTGCCGACTAGCTACGAGCAGTACTTC
CDR3aa: CASSQVPTSYEQYF

d_gene: -
v_gene: TRBV19
j_gene: TRBJ1-1
abundance: -
CDR3nt: TGTGCCAGTAGTATAGTACAGGGATTAGCTTTCTTT
CDR3aa: CASSIVQGLAFF

d_gene: -
v_gene: TRBV4-1
j_gene: TRBJ1-5
abundance: -
CDR3nt: TGCGCCAGCAGCTCCAGACTTGGGGATCAGCCCCAGCATTTT
CDR3aa: CASSSRLGDQPQHF

d_gene: -
v_gene: TRBV11-1
j_gene: TRBJ2-3
abundance: -
CDR3nt: TGTGCCAGCAGCTTAGCGGGACTGTTCACAGATACGCAGTATTTT
CDR3aa: CASSLAGLFTDTQYF

d_gene: -
v_gene: TRBV3-1/TRBV3-2
j_gene: TRBJ2-1
abundance: -
CDR3nt: TGTGCCAGCAGCCAAGGAGCTTACAATGAGCAGTTCTTC
CDR3aa: CASSQGAYNEQFF

d_gene: TRBD1
v_gene: TRBV7-9
j_gene: TRBJ1-1
abundance: -
CDR3nt: TGTGCCAGCAGCGTCGGGACAGGGGGCGAAGGATCCCCTGAAGCTTTCTTT
CDR3aa: CASSVGTGGEGSPEAFF

d_gene: TRBD1
v_gene: TRBV11-2
j_gene: TRBJ1-2
abundance: -
CDR3nt: TGTGCCAGCAGCACCCTCGCGGGGGGACAGGGTGCAAACTATGGCTACACCTTC
CDR3aa: CASSTLAGGQGANYGYTF

d_gene: -
v_gene: TRBV6-5
j_gene: TRBJ2-1
abundance: -
CDR3nt: TGTGCCAGCAGGCTCCTCCGAAGCAACAATGAGCAGTTCTTC
CDR3aa: CASRLLRSNNEQFF

d_gene: -
v_gene: TRBV30
j_gene: TRBJ2-1
abundance: -
CDR3nt: TGTGCCTGGAGTCCCCCTCCCCCGACAATTGGTCGGGATGAGCAGTTCTTC
CDR3aa: CAWSPPPPTIGRDEQFF

d_gene: -
v_gene: TRBV19
j_gene: TRBJ2-2
abundance: -
CDR3nt: TGTGCCAGTAGTCGTCTAGAAAGGAACACCGGGGAGCTGTTTTTT
CDR3aa: CASSRLERNTGELFF

d_gene: -
v_gene: TRBV6-2/TRBV6-3
j_gene: TRBJ2-1
abundance: -
CDR3nt: TGTGCCAGCAGTTACTCGAGGGGGGGCGTATACAATGAGCAGTTCTTC
CDR3aa: CASSYSRGGVYNEQFF

d_gene: TRBD1
v_gene: TRBV4-1
j_gene: TRBJ2-7
abundance: -
CDR3nt: TGCGCCAGCAGCCAAACCCCCGGACAGGGGGCATTGTACGAGCAGTACTTC
CDR3aa: CASSQTPGQGALYEQYF

d_gene: TRBD1
v_gene: TRBV12-3/TRBV12-4
j_gene: TRBJ1-2
abundance: -
CDR3nt: TGTGCCAGCAGCAGGGACAGTGATGGCTACACCTTC
CDR3aa: CASSRDSDGYTF

d_gene: -
v_gene: TRBV5-1
j_gene: TRBJ1-4
abundance: once
CDR3nt: TGCGCCAGCAGGACAGGTGTTAATGAAAAACTGTTTTTT
CDR3aa: CASRTGVNEKLFF

d_gene: -
v_gene: TRBV2
j_gene: TRBJ1-2
abundance: -
CDR3nt: TGTGCCAGCAGTGGCGGCCGGGTAGGCTACACCTTC
CDR3aa: CASSGGRVGYTF

d_gene: -
v_gene: TRBV29-1
j_gene: TRBJ1-1
abundance: -
CDR3nt: TGCAGCGCTGCGAAGGAAAGGGACACTGAAGCTTTCTTT
CDR3aa: CSAAKERDTEAFF

d_gene: -
v_gene: TRBV4-2
j_gene: TRBJ2-1
abundance: -
CDR3nt: TGTGCCAGCAGCCAAGATCGGAGTGGTGAGCAGTTCTTC
CDR3aa: CASSQDRSGEQFF

d_gene: TRBD1
v_gene: TRBV5-8
j_gene: TRBJ2-2
abundance: -
CDR3nt: TGTGCCAGCAGCTGGGACAGCTTGGAGAACACCGGGGAGCTGTTTTTT
CDR3aa: CASSWDSLENTGELFF

d_gene: -
v_gene: TRBV4-2
j_gene: TRBJ2-1
abundance: once
CDR3nt: TGTGCCAGCAGCCAAGTAGAAGGGTACAATGAGCAGTTCTTC
CDR3aa: CASSQVEGYNEQFF

d_gene: -
v_gene: TRBV18
j_gene: TRBJ2-2
abundance: -
CDR3nt: TGTGCCAGCTCACCACCTGGGGGTCCGAACACCGGGGAGCTGTTTTTT
CDR3aa: CASSPPGGPNTGELFF

d_gene: TRBD1
v_gene: TRBV19
j_gene: TRBJ2-1
abundance: -
CDR3nt: TGTGCCAGTATCGAGCGAGGGGGCCCCTACAATGAGCAGTTCTTC
CDR3aa: CASIERGGPYNEQFF

d_gene: TRBD1
v_gene: TRBV10-3
j_gene: TRBJ2-7
abundance: -
CDR3nt: TGTGCCATCAGTCAGGACAGGACCTCCTACGAGCAGTACTTC
CDR3aa: CAISQDRTSYEQYF

d_gene: -
v_gene: TRBV27
j_gene: TRBJ2-7
abundance: -
CDR3nt: TGTGCCAGCAGTTTAAGCCAGGGACTTATCTCCTACGAGCAGTACTTC
CDR3aa: CASSLSQGLISYEQYF

d_gene: -
v_gene: TRBV19
j_gene: TRBJ1-1
abundance: -
CDR3nt: TGTGCCAGTAGAAGGACAGAAAGTGGCACTGAAGCTTTCTTT
CDR3aa: CASRRTESGTEAFF

d_gene: TRBD2
v_gene: TRBV6-5
j_gene: TRBJ2-1
abundance: -
CDR3nt: TGTGCCAGCAGTTACGATCCAGCGGGGCTCCATGAGCAGTTCTTC
CDR3aa: CASSYDPAGLHEQFF

d_gene: TRBD2
v_gene: TRBV3-1/TRBV3-2
j_gene: TRBJ2-1
abundance: -
CDR3nt: TGTGCCAGCAGCCTGTGGGAGGGCCAAGAGCAGTTCTTC
CDR3aa: CASSLWEGQEQFF

d_gene: -
v_gene: TRBV19
j_gene: TRBJ2-1
abundance: -
CDR3nt: TGTGCCAGTAGTATCCAAAGCTCCTACAATGAGCAGTTCTTC
CDR3aa: CASSIQSSYNEQFF

d_gene: -
v_gene: TRBV3-1/TRBV3-2
j_gene: TRBJ1-2
abundance: -
CDR3nt: TGTGCCAGCAGCCAAGATTTCTATGGCTACACCTTC
CDR3aa: CASSQDFYGYTF

d_gene: -
v_gene: TRBV12-3/TRBV12-4
j_gene: TRBJ1-4
abundance: -
CDR3nt: TGTGCCAGCAAGGCTCCTATTAATGAAAAACTGTTTTTT
CDR3aa: CASKAPINEKLFF

d_gene: TRBD2
v_gene: TRBV30
j_gene: TRBJ2-2
abundance: -
CDR3nt: TGTGCCTGGAGTGGGAGCGGGAGATCCGGGGAGCTGTTTTTT
CDR3aa: CAWSGSGRSGELFF

d_gene: -
v_gene: TRBV5-6
j_gene: TRBJ1-2
abundance: -
CDR3nt: TGTGCCAGCAGCTTAACAGGGTTAGGCTACACCTTC
CDR3aa: CASSLTGLGYTF

d_gene: -
v_gene: TRBV11-2
j_gene: TRBJ1-4
abundance: -
CDR3nt: TGTGCCAGCAGCTTAGCGCGCGACAGTGGGGAAAAACTGTTTTTT
CDR3aa: CASSLARDSGEKLFF

d_gene: -
v_gene: TRBV6-5
j_gene: TRBJ2-1
abundance: -
CDR3nt: TGTGCCAGCAGTTACGAGACACCGGCCGATGAGCAGTTCTTC
CDR3aa: CASSYETPADEQFF

d_gene: -
v_gene: TRBV24-1
j_gene: TRBJ2-2
abundance: -
CDR3nt: TGTGCCACCTCATCAAGACGGGGGAACACCGGGGAGCTGTTTTTT
CDR3aa: CATSSRRGNTGELFF

d_gene: TRBD2
v_gene: TRBV30
j_gene: TRBJ2-2
abundance: once
CDR3nt: TGTGCCTGGGGAGCGGGAGGCACCGGGGAGCTGTTTTTT
CDR3aa: CAWGAGGTGELFF

d_gene: -
v_gene: TRBV5-4
j_gene: TRBJ2-1
abundance: -
CDR3nt: TGTGCCAGCAGCTTGGCGGGGGCGAGCTCCTACAATGAGCAGTTCTTC
CDR3aa: CASSLAGASSYNEQFF

d_gene: -
v_gene: TRBV11-3
j_gene: TRBJ2-5
abundance: -
CDR3nt: TGTGCCAGCAGTTCTGGGGAGACCCAGTACTTC
CDR3aa: CASSSGETQYF

d_gene: TRBD1
v_gene: TRBV11-2
j_gene: TRBJ2-1
abundance: -
CDR3nt: TGTGCCAGCAGCTGGGGACAGAGTGGGGAGCAGTTCTTC
CDR3aa: CASSWGQSGEQFF